A single sample gave rise to the 9 T cell receptor beta chains below, sequenced in a study of T-cell reconstitution after alpha-beta-depleted transplantation in children. The library targeted TCRbeta and was prepared with unique molecular identifiers. Each CDR3 protein gets one entry after TCRdb re-called the PCR reads with MiXCR. The sample lists around 700,000 distinct CDR3 sequences; approximately 14% were seen once. The sample consisted of PBMCs, taken before TCRalphabeta/CD19-depleted stem cell transplant. All receptors derive from a girl under 10 years old with congenital amegakaryocytic thrombocytopenia, due to receive a stem cell transplant.

This clonotype has ten or more counts. The chain joins TRBV20-1 to TRBJ2-1, with 7 bases identical to TRBD2. Germline V gene sequence: CDR1 DFQATT, CDR2 SNEGSKA (reference sequence). The ends lost 2 bases at V and 3 bases at J; junction bases unmatched: 4. The CDR3 runs to 14 residues. The CDR3 DNA sequence: TGCAGTGCTAGATTGGCTAGCGGCTACAATGAGCAGTTCTTC. It translates to CSARLASGYNEQFF.

On this clonotype itself: A clone one base away is much larger, so this may be a read error. The chain joins TRBV27 to TRBJ1-2, with D possibly matching TRBD1 (6 bases). The CDR3 sequence is 15 residues long. CDR1 MNHEY and CDR2 SMNVEV come from the germline V gene (reference sequence). This chain's CDR3 is CASSITWTANYGDTF. CDR3 coding DNA: TGTGCCAGCAGTATAACCTGGACAGCTAACTATGGCGACACCTTC.

This clonotype has a handful of counts. This chain links TRBV7-2 with TRBJ2-1, with 11 bases aligning to TRBD2. CDR1 is SGHTA, CDR2 FQGNSA, per germline. CDR3 length equals 13 residues. Losses at the gene ends were 5 bases for V and 10 bases for J; bases not matched to a gene: 4. CDR3 in amino acids: CASSGTSGIEQFF. CDR3 nucleotide sequence: TGTGCCAGCAGCGGGACTAGCGGAATCGAGCAGTTCTTC.

The sample holds many counts of this clonotype. The chain carries TRBV6-5 and TRBJ2-1; 11 nucleotides line up with TRBD1. From germline, CDR1 is MNHEY and CDR2 SVGAGI. The CDR3 consists of 16 residues. V shed 4 bases and J 3 bases; nucleotides not matched to a gene: 5. As DNA, the CDR3 is TGTGCCAGCAGTTGGACAGGGGGCAGGAACTACAATGAGCAGTTCTTC. This codes for CASSWTGGRNYNEQFF.

This clonotype was counted only a few times. Sequence at one end of the junction differs from germline and may be a read error. This rearrangement joins TRBV6-1 to TRBJ2-1, with D tentatively TRBD2 (6 bases). Germline CDR1 and CDR2: MNHNS and SASEGT. This CDR3 contains 14 residues. The CDR3 protein is CASCRTSSHNEQFF. CDR3 nucleotides: TGTGCCAGCTGTAGAACTAGCTCCCACAATGAGCAGTTCTTC.

The chain carries TRBV5-1 and TRBJ2-3; 9 positions agree with TRBD2. The germline V gene has CDR1 SGHRS and CDR2 YFSETQ. The CDR3 spans 16 residues. With V trimmed by 4 bases and J by 0 bases, 6 bases remained unmatched. CDR3: CASSGILAGSTDTQYF. The CDR3 DNA sequence: TGCGCCAGCAGCGGAATTCTAGCGGGAAGCACAGATACGCAGTATTTT.

This clonotype was picked up a small number of times. This sequence joins TRBV5-1 and TRBJ2-1; TRBD2 agrees at 7 bases. This CDR3 is built from 16 residues. Losses at the gene ends were 2 bases for V and 6 bases for J; bases not matched to a gene: 11. Germline V CDR1 and CDR2: SGHRS, YFSETQ. CDR3 DNA: TGCGCCAGCAGCTTCAGTTGGGGGAGGGGAACCAATGAGCAGTTCTTC. Translating it yields CASSFSWGRGTNEQFF.

In this sample, this clonotype turned up many times. The chain recombines TRBV6-1 with TRBJ2-2, with D unclear. Per germline, CDR1 MNHNS and CDR2 SASEGT. The V and J ends lost 8 bases and 1 base respectively, with 14 bases between them. CDR3 size: 15 residues. In DNA, the CDR3 is TGTGCCAGCCGCCAGGTAGTCAAGAACACCGGGGAGCTGTTTTTT. Translating gives CASRQVVKNTGELFF.

The chain carries TRBV5-1 and TRBJ2-3, with D perhaps TRBD1 or TRBD2 (5 bases each). V was shortened by 4 bases and J by 10 bases, with 16 bases between the two germline ends. The germline V gene encodes CDR1 SGHRS and CDR2 YFSETQ. The CDR3 runs to 13 residues. The CDR3 loop is CASSPAETAPQYF. In nucleotides, the CDR3 is TGCGCCAGCAGCCCAGCGGAGACAGCCCCGCAGTATTTT.